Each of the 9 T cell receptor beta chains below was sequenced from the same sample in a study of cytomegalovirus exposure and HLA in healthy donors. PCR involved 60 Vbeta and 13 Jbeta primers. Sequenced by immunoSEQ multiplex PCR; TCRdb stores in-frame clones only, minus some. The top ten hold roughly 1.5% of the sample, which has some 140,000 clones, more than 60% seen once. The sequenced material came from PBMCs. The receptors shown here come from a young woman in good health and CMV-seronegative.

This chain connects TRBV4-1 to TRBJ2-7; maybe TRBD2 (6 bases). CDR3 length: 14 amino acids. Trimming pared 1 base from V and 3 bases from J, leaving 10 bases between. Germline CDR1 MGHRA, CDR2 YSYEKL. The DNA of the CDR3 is TGCGCCAGCAGCCAAGTTTCCGGGAGCTACGAGCAGTACTTC. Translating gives CASSQVSGSYEQYF.

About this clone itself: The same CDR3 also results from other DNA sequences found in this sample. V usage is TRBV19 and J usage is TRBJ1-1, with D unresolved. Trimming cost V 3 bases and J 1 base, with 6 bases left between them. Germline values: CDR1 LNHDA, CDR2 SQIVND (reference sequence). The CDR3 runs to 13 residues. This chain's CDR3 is CASSISGNTEAFF. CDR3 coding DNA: TGTGCCAGTAGTATCTCCGGGAACACTGAAGCTTTCTTT.

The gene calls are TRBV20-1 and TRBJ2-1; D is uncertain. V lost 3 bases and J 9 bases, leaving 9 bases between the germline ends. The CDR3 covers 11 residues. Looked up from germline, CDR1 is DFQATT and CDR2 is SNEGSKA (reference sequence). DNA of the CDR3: TGCAGTGCTAGCCAGTCCATTGAGCAGTTCTTC. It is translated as CSASQSIEQFF.

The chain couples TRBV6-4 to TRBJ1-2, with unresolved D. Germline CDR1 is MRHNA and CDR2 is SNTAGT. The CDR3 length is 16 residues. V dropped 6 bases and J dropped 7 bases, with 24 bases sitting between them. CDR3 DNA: TGTGCCAGCAGCCCACCCACCCCGCGGGCTAGAGTTGGCTACACCTTC. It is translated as CASSPPTPRARVGYTF.

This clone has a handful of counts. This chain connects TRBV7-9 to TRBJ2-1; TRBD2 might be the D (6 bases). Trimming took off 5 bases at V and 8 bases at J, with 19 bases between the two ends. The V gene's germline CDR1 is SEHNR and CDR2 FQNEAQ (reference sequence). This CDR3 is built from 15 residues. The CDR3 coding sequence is TGTGCCAGCAGCCCGAGTGGGCGGGACCTGGATGAGCAGTTCTTC. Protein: CASSPSGRDLDEQFF.

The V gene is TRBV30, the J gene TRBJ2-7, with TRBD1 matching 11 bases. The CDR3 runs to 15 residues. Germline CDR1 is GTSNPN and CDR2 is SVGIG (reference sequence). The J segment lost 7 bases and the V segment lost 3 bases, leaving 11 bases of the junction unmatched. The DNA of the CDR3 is TGTGCCTGGAGCGGTGGGACAGGGGGGCCCCGGGAGCAGTACTTC. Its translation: CAWSGGTGGPREQYF.

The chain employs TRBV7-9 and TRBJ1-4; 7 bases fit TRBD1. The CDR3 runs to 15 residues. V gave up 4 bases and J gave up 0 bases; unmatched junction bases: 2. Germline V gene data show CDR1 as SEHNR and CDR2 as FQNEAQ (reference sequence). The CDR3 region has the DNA TGTGCCAGCAGCTACGGGACAGCAACTAATGAAAAACTGTTTTTT. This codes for CASSYGTATNEKLFF.

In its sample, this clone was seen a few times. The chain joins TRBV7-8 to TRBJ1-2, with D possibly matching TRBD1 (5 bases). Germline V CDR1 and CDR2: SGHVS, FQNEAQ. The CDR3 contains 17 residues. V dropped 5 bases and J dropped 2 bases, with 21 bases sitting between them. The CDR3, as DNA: TGTGCCAGCAGCCCGATGAATATAGGACGGGGGAACTATGGCTACACCTTC. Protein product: CASSPMNIGRGNYGYTF.

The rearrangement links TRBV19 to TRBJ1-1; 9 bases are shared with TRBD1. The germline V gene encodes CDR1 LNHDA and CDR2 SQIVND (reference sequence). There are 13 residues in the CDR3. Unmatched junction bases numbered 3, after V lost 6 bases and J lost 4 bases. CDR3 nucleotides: TGTGCCAGTAGCACGACAGGGGGCACTGAAGCTTTCTTT. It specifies CASSTTGGTEAFF.